Listed below are T cell receptor beta chains from one sample, sequenced in a study of OX40 agonist ivuxolimab in advanced cancers. Some clones are missing from TCRdb's copy, which holds only in-frame ones; the method was immunoSEQ multiplex PCR. The sample consists of 55,000 to 70,000 clones, approximately 85% of them appearing once. Sequences were derived from CD4+ or CD8+ T cells sorted from blood, sampled in a trial of the OX40 agonist ivuxolimab. Source of these receptors: an adult with an advanced solid tumor such as melanoma, head and neck, liver or kidney cancer. The CDR3 runs from the conserved cysteine through the conserved F or W. The D gene is left open where the match is weak. Not every row has a clone size; where given, it reads once, few, many or a size class.

V: TRBV27; J: TRBJ1-6; size: .; D: .; DNA: TGTGCCAGCAGTTTAGCCAAAAATTCACCCCTCCACTTT; CDR3: CASSLAKNSPLHF
V: TRBV14; J: TRBJ2-1; size: .; D: .; DNA: TGTGCCAGCAGCCCCCAGGGCTACAATGAGCAGTTCTTC; CDR3: CASSPQGYNEQFF
V: TRBV7-8; J: TRBJ2-7; size: .; D: .; DNA: TGTGCCAGCAGCTTAAAGGGCGGTCAGCGCTACGAGCAGTACTTC; CDR3: CASSLKGGQRYEQYF
V: TRBV5-4; J: TRBJ2-2; size: .; D: TRBD1; DNA: TGTGCCAGCAGCTTGGCTGAAACAGGGGAATCCGGGGAGCTGTTTTTT; CDR3: CASSLAETGESGELFF
V: TRBV30; J: TRBJ2-5; size: .; D: TRBD2; DNA: TGTGCCTGGAGTGTACAGACTAGCGGGAGATACCAAGAGACCCAGTACTTC; CDR3: CAWSVQTSGRYQETQYF
V: TRBV4-1; J: TRBJ2-1; size: .; D: TRBD2; DNA: TGCGCCAGCACCCTCGGCGGGAGGGATCTCTACAATGAGCAGTTCTTC; CDR3: CASTLGGRDLYNEQFF
V: TRBV7-9; J: TRBJ2-3; size: once; D: .; DNA: TGTGCCAGCAGCTTATCGGGACAGAGGAGGGGCACAGATACGCAGTATTTT; CDR3: CASSLSGQRRGTDTQYF
V: TRBV28; J: TRBJ2-7; size: .; D: TRBD1; DNA: TGTGCCAGCAGTTTAACAGGGGATTTTTCTTTCTCCTACGAGCAGTACTTC; CDR3: CASSLTGDFSFSYEQYF
V: TRBV7-2; J: TRBJ2-1; size: once; D: .; DNA: TGTGCCAGCAGCTTAGCTAGCGGAACCTACAATGAGCAGTTCTTC; CDR3: CASSLASGTYNEQFF
V: TRBV6-4; J: TRBJ2-7; size: .; D: .; DNA: TGTGCCAGCAGTGGGGAAACCTACGAGCAGTACTTC; CDR3: CASSGETYEQYF
V: TRBV2; J: TRBJ1-5; size: .; D: TRBD1; DNA: TGTGCCAGCAGTAGACAGGGTAGCAATCAGCCCCAGCATTTT; CDR3: CASSRQGSNQPQHF
V: TRBV14; J: TRBJ2-2; size: .; D: .; DNA: TGTGCCAGCAGCCAAGATAACGCGGGCCGGGAGCTGTTTTTT; CDR3: CASSQDNAGRELFF
V: TRBV7-8; J: TRBJ2-2; size: .; D: TRBD2; DNA: TGTGCCAGCAGCTTATTCGGGAGGGCGAACACCGGGGAGCTGTTTTTT; CDR3: CASSLFGRANTGELFF
V: TRBV10-3; J: TRBJ2-3; size: .; D: .; DNA: TGTGCCATCACCGAGGACTCCTCGCCGAGAGATACGCAGTATTTT; CDR3: CAITEDSSPRDTQYF
V: TRBV6-5; J: TRBJ2-7; size: .; D: .; DNA: TGTGCCAGCACCTCAAAGGCAGTTTTTAAGCAGTACTTC; CDR3: CASTSKAVFKQYF
V: TRBV28; J: TRBJ1-3; size: .; D: .; DNA: TGTGCCAGCAGTTTACCGGACTCTGGAAACACCATATATTTT; CDR3: CASSLPDSGNTIYF
V: TRBV28; J: TRBJ2-7; size: .; D: TRBD2; DNA: TGTGCCATCCGGGCGGGGGGGAACTACGAGCAGTACTTC; CDR3: CAIRAGGNYEQYF
V: TRBV30; J: TRBJ2-1; size: .; D: TRBD1; DNA: TGTGCCTGGAGTGTAAAGGGGGCCGGAGGCAATGAGCAGTTCTTC; CDR3: CAWSVKGAGGNEQFF
V: TRBV10-1; J: TRBJ2-7; size: .; D: TRBD2; DNA: TGCGCCAGCACGCCCCCGATTAGCGGGACTCCGGGGGAGTACTTC; CDR3: CASTPPISGTPGEYF
V: TRBV9; J: TRBJ1-1; size: .; D: .; DNA: TGTGCCAGCAGCGTAGGCTTGGTCGGGGCAGTCAACACTGAAGCTTTCTTT; CDR3: CASSVGLVGAVNTEAFF
V: TRBV11-3; J: TRBJ2-3; size: .; D: .; DNA: TGTGCCAGCAGCCAAAGACAGGGAGGTATAGACACAGATACGCAGTATTTT; CDR3: CASSQRQGGIDTDTQYF
V: TRBV11-1; J: TRBJ2-1; size: .; D: TRBD1; DNA: TGTGCCAGCAGCTTAGGTCAGACAGGGGGTTACTACAATGAGCAGTTCTTC; CDR3: CASSLGQTGGYYNEQFF
V: TRBV6-5; J: TRBJ1-1; size: .; D: TRBD1; DNA: TGTGCCAGCAGTACGGCCGACAGGGGGGTTGGAGCTTTCTTT; CDR3: CASSTADRGVGAFF
V: TRBV11-1; J: TRBJ2-7; size: once; D: .; DNA: TGTGCCAGCAGCTCAGAAGTCTCCTACGAGCAGTACTTC; CDR3: CASSSEVSYEQYF
V: TRBV5-1; J: TRBJ2-3; size: .; D: .; DNA: TGCGCCAGCAGCTTGGAAGGCGGCACAGATACGCAGTATTTT; CDR3: CASSLEGGTDTQYF
V: TRBV28; J: TRBJ2-2; size: .; D: .; DNA: TGTGCCAGCAGTTCCCCGGACCTTTCGAACACCGGGGAGCTGTTTTTT; CDR3: CASSSPDLSNTGELFF
V: TRBV19; J: TRBJ2-7; size: .; D: TRBD1; DNA: TGTGCCAGTAGTTTAAAACAGGGGATGGACTACGAGCAGTACTTC; CDR3: CASSLKQGMDYEQYF
V: TRBV19; J: TRBJ2-1; size: .; D: .; DNA: TGTGCCAGTAGGGAACTAGCCGGCGATGAGCAGTTCTTC; CDR3: CASRELAGDEQFF
V: TRBV6-5; J: TRBJ1-1; size: .; D: .; DNA: TGTGCCAGCAGTTACTCGAATTGGGTACTGAACACTGAAGCTTTCTTT; CDR3: CASSYSNWVLNTEAFF
V: TRBV7-2; J: TRBJ2-2; size: .; D: .; DNA: TGTGCCAGCAGCCTCCCTCACACCGGGGAGCTGTTTTTT; CDR3: CASSLPHTGELFF
V: TRBV11-2; J: TRBJ2-7; size: once; D: TRBD2; DNA: TGTGCCAGCAGCTTAGGCCCTAGCGGGGCTACGACCTCCTACGAGCAGTACTTC; CDR3: CASSLGPSGATTSYEQYF
V: TRBV2; J: TRBJ1-4; size: .; D: .; DNA: TGTGCCATCACGGGCCGGGGAGAAAAACTGTTTTTT; CDR3: CAITGRGEKLFF
V: TRBV27; J: TRBJ1-5; size: once; D: .; DNA: TGTGCCAGCAGTTTTGCAGGGAGGGGCCAGCCCCAGCATTTT; CDR3: CASSFAGRGQPQHF
V: TRBV28; J: TRBJ1-5; size: .; D: TRBD1; DNA: TGTGCCAGCAGTTTCTTACAGGGGGCAATGGACAATCAGCCCCAGCATTTT; CDR3: CASSFLQGAMDNQPQHF
V: TRBV5-6; J: TRBJ2-7; size: .; D: TRBD1; DNA: TGTGCCAGCAGCTATATCCTTGGACAGGATCGCGAGCAGTACTTC; CDR3: CASSYILGQDREQYF
V: TRBV14; J: TRBJ2-5; size: .; D: TRBD1; DNA: TGTGCCAGCAGCCAAGTTCGGACAGGGGGAGAGACCCAGTACTTC; CDR3: CASSQVRTGGETQYF
V: TRBV27; J: TRBJ2-4; size: once; D: .; DNA: TGTGCCAGCACCGACCCGGGGCGAAACATTCAGTACTTC; CDR3: CASTDPGRNIQYF
V: TRBV7-2; J: TRBJ2-7; size: few; D: .; DNA: TGTGCCAGCAGCTTAGTCTCGGGGGATAACTACGAGCAGTACTTC; CDR3: CASSLVSGDNYEQYF
V: TRBV28; J: TRBJ2-7; size: .; D: .; DNA: TGTGCCAGCAGTCACACCTACGAGCAGTACTTC; CDR3: CASSHTYEQYF
V: TRBV28; J: TRBJ2-7; size: .; D: .; DNA: TGTGCCAGCGCCACTAGGGCCCGGGTATACGAGCAGTACTTC; CDR3: CASATRARVYEQYF
V: TRBV6-6; J: TRBJ2-7; size: .; D: .; DNA: TGTGCCAGCAGTTACGCAGGACGAATCTCCTACGAGCAGTACTTC; CDR3: CASSYAGRISYEQYF
V: TRBV25-1; J: TRBJ1-1; size: .; D: TRBD1; DNA: TGTGCCAGCAGTGGCCGGGACAGGGGCCTCACTGAAGCTTTCTTT; CDR3: CASSGRDRGLTEAFF
V: TRBV28; J: TRBJ2-3; size: .; D: TRBD2; DNA: TGTGCCAGCAGTTTATGGGTAGCGGGGGGTCCTACAGATACGCAGTATTTT; CDR3: CASSLWVAGGPTDTQYF
V: TRBV6-5; J: TRBJ1-2; size: .; D: .; DNA: TGTGCCAGCAGTCGAACCTCGGACAGACGGTATGGCTACACCTTC; CDR3: CASSRTSDRRYGYTF
V: TRBV5-4; J: TRBJ2-1; size: .; D: TRBD1; DNA: TGTGCCAGCACTGGACAGGGGGTTCACAATGAGCAGTTCTTC; CDR3: CASTGQGVHNEQFF
V: TRBV27; J: TRBJ2-2; size: .; D: .; DNA: TGTGCCAGCAGTTTAGTCGGGAGCTACACCGGGGAGCTGTTTTTT; CDR3: CASSLVGSYTGELFF
V: TRBV7-8; J: TRBJ2-5; size: .; D: TRBD2; DNA: TGTGCCAGCAGCTTCCGACTAGCGGGAAGGGAGACCCAGTACTTC; CDR3: CASSFRLAGRETQYF
V: TRBV30; J: TRBJ1-2; size: .; D: .; DNA: TGTGCCTGGAGTGTGTCAGTCAGGGGTGATGGCTACACCTTC; CDR3: CAWSVSVRGDGYTF
V: TRBV15; J: TRBJ2-7; size: .; D: TRBD2; DNA: TGTGCCACCAGCAGAGGAGGGCTAGCGGGACGCGAGCAGTACTTC; CDR3: CATSRGGLAGREQYF
V: TRBV11-3; J: TRBJ2-3; size: once; D: .; DNA: TGTGCCAGCAGCCACAACCCCCTAGGTTCAGATACGCAGTATTTT; CDR3: CASSHNPLGSDTQYF
V: TRBV10-1; J: TRBJ2-2; size: .; D: .; DNA: TGCGCCAGCAGTGAGGGACTCGACACCGGGGAGCTGTTTTTT; CDR3: CASSEGLDTGELFF
V: TRBV9; J: TRBJ1-5; size: few; D: .; DNA: TGTGCCAGCAGCTCAGCGGGGAGCAATCAGCCCCAGCATTTT; CDR3: CASSSAGSNQPQHF
V: TRBV6-5; J: TRBJ2-7; size: .; D: .; DNA: TGTGCCAGCAGTTACTCCGGGACAAACTACGAGCAGTACTTC; CDR3: CASSYSGTNYEQYF
V: TRBV5-1; J: TRBJ2-3; size: .; D: .; DNA: TGCGCCAGCAGACTCGGGACGGTGGGCACAGATACGCAGTATTTT; CDR3: CASRLGTVGTDTQYF